This T cell receptor (beta chain) derives from a study of T cells in localized non-small cell lung cancer (dated by TCRdb to about 2020). Study-wide context: The study examined T cell repertoires in 200 to 300 patients with early-stage NSCLC and compared tumors with uninvolved tumor-adjacent lungs. The cohort comprised a few hundred treatment-naïve NSCLC patients with resected, localized lung tumors. A mean age of 66.3 years was recorded for the NSCLC patients, of whom 120 to 150 were male and some 100 were female. Results the study describes overall, beyond this receptor: Multi-region tumor sequencing was not performed, so intratumor heterogeneity could not be excluded. Longer overall survival was associated with higher blood T cell density, whereas shorter survival was associated with higher adjacent-lung clonality. Because of the exploratory design, TCR variables were selected using unadjusted p-values without false-discovery rate correction. Uninvolved tumor-adjacent lung showed the highest T cell clonality, higher than tumor, which suggests more focused antigenic responses in the uninvolved tumor-adjacent lung. A median of roughly 58 of the top 100 tumor clones were detected in paired uninvolved adjacent lung, and some 28 of these tumor clones were also found among the top 100 clones of the paired uninvolved adjacent lung.

The immunoSEQ Assay was used to sequence TCR beta CDR3 regions from DNA. In the authors' own workflow: T cell density was computed as TCR beta template counts normalized to usable DNA estimated by amplifying housekeeping genes. Richness was estimated using the preseqR package, with extrapolation to 400,000 templates for PBMC samples and to 120,000 templates for tissue samples. Clonality was defined by subtracting Pielou's evenness from one. Tissue-enriched TCRs were identified by differential abundance testing using productive amino-acid clonotypes, minimum total count 5 and alpha 0.1. The Jaccard Index and the Morisita Overlap Index were used to measure repertoire overlap between compartments. TCR beta CDR3s were clustered by GLIPH together with public tetramer-defined viral CDR3s, and at least three viral sequences plus V-gene enrichment were required for viral motifs. In TCRdb, the immuneACCESS table is reduced to in-frame sequences with V and J assigned. These tables do not hold every clone; where another copy was compared, an unresolved V gene accounts for under half, and the others remain unexplained. V, J and clone size derive from that table, while D and trimming were established from the DNA sequence. This sample comprises tens of thousands of clones, roughly 90% of them detected only once. The top ten clonotypes cover around 1.1% of the sample.

At diagnosis, peripheral blood, uninvolved tumor-adjacent lung and tumor were collected and stored as a combination of fresh-frozen and FFPE material. For TCR repertoire profiling, blood samples were analyzed in the form of peripheral blood mononuclear cells. From cysteine to phenylalanine, the CDR3 is 13 amino acids long. The CDR3 DNA has 39 bases and is translated from base 1. At the junction V is shortened by 6 bases and J by 6 bases; bases outside the gene matches: 5. The germline V gene sets CDR1 to SNHLY and CDR2 to FYNNEI. Details on this clone: Its antigen target is currently unknown. No qualities accompany the bases; no much larger clone lies one base away.

The rearrangement combines TRBV2 with TRBJ1-5; 7 central bases correspond to TRBD1. The specimen was peripheral blood, collected before any cancer treatment. The sequence derives from a woman aged 35 to 70 with stage I lung adenocarcinoma. The CDR3 region: CASRETGVQPQHF. The base sequence is TGTGCCAGCAGAGAAACAGGGGTTCAGCCCCAGCATTTT.